This TCR beta chain originates from a study of OX40 agonist ivuxolimab in advanced cancers. Germline trimming cut 4 bases from V and 3 bases from J; bases unmatched to any gene: 9. CDR3 length: 15 amino acids. Per the germline V gene, CDR1 is SGHDT and CDR2 is YYEEEE. Generated by immunoSEQ multiplex PCR, the TCRdb table keeps only in-frame clones and is missing some. The data hold tens of thousands of clones, with approximately 79% observed a single time. With autoimmune disease history or systemic immunosuppression, patients were excluded. Blood draws occurred at baseline, cycle 4 day 1, and cycle 7 day 1.

Sequenced material: CD4+ or CD8+ T cells sorted from blood, taken in a trial of the OX40 agonist ivuxolimab. The sequence was obtained from an adult with an advanced solid tumor such as melanoma, head and neck, liver or kidney cancer. The chain links TRBV5-6 to TRBJ1-2; 7 positions agree with TRBD1. CDR3 DNA sequence: TGTGCCAGCAGCCCCGTTAGCAGGGGGGACTATGGCTACACCTTC. It is translated as CASSPVSRGDYGYTF.